The 6 T cell receptor beta chains listed next were all sequenced from one sample in a study of CD8+ T cells in alopecia areata. Specified treatment: oral pan-JAK inhibitor, 5-10 mg twice daily. After isolation, RNA underwent reverse transcription to generate cDNA as the sequencing template. Sequencing used immunoSEQ multiplex PCR; TCRdb keeps in-frame clones, though not all of them. The sample has about 150,000 clones; less than 70% are singletons. The sequencing used CD4+ T cells sorted from blood, collected at week 4, from a patient treated with tofacitinib. The receptor set was obtained from a human donor with alopecia areata.

The rearrangement joins TRBV29-1 to TRBJ2-1; D is uncertain. Germline-derived CDR1 and CDR2 are SQVTM and ANQGSEA. This CDR3 contains 11 residues. Trimming cost V 4 bases and J 6 bases, with 7 bases left between them. CDR3 loop: CSVGQINEQFF. CDR3 nucleotide sequence: TGCAGCGTTGGGCAGATCAATGAGCAGTTCTTC.

The chain carries TRBV15 and TRBJ1-5; D remains unclear. Germline V gene sequence: CDR1 LNHNV, CDR2 YYDKDF (reference sequence). Trimming removed 4 bases at V and 1 base at J, with 8 bases between. The CDR3 covers 14 residues. CDR3: CATSTQTSNQPQHF. The CDR3 DNA follows: TGTGCCACCAGCACCCAGACGAGCAATCAGCCCCAGCATTTT.

The gene calls are TRBV7-3 and TRBJ2-2; D not resolved. This CDR3 region has 14 residues. Germline values: CDR1 SGHTA, CDR2 FQGTGA. Deletions cut 4 bases from V and 2 bases from J, with 8 bases between. For the CDR3, the DNA is TGTGCCAGCAGCTCAACAGTAAACACCGGGGAGCTGTTTTTT. Protein: CASSSTVNTGELFF.

V gene TRBV6-5 combines with J gene TRBJ1-1, with a possible D match to TRBD1 (6 bases). The CDR3 covers 13 residues. Trimming left V 2 bases short and J 8 bases short, with 12 bases between. Germline lookup yields CDR1 MNHEY and CDR2 SVGAGI. The CDR3 sequence is CASSYIPTGEAFF. The CDR3 nucleotides are TGTGCCAGCAGTTACATCCCGACAGGCGAAGCTTTCTTT.

The chain couples TRBV11-2 to TRBJ1-4; D perhaps matches TRBD1 (5 bases). The length of the CDR3 is 14 residues. The V gene lost 5 bases and the J gene lost 8 bases, with 15 bases spanning the gap. CDR1 and CDR2 from the germline V gene are SGHAT and FQNNGV. CDR3 in DNA: TGTGCCAGCAGCCTAGTGGGGGAAGGGGAAAAACTGTTTTTT. This translates into CASSLVGEGEKLFF.

This chain connects TRBV7-9 to TRBJ2-1; 10 bases are shared with TRBD1. The germline CDR1 and CDR2 sequences are SEHNR and FQNEAQ (reference sequence). This CDR3 spans 13 amino acids. V lost 5 bases and J lost 7; bases outside the gene matches: 2. The CDR3 DNA sequence: TGTGCCAGCAGCCAGGACAGGGGGAATGAGCAGTTCTTC. Translated, it gives CASSQDRGNEQFF. The whole variable domain, remainder taken from reference TRBV7-9 and TRBJ2-1, is DTGVSQNPRHKITKRGQNVTFRCDPISEHNRLYWYRQTLGQGPEFLTYFQNEAQLEKSRLLSDRFSAERPKGSFSTLEIQRTEQGDSAMYLCASSQDRGNEQFFGPGTRLTVL.